These 4 T cell receptor beta chains share one sample of origin, sequenced in a study of cytomegalovirus exposure and HLA in healthy donors. With 60 Vbeta and 13 Jbeta primers, the PCR was carried out. TCRdb's copy holds only in-frame clones and misses some; the assay was immunoSEQ multiplex PCR. Across about 210,000 clones, the top ten clones capture roughly 0.98% of the sample. The specimen was PBMCs. These receptors all stem from a woman under 40 in good health and CMV-seropositive.

This chain uses TRBV2 with TRBJ2-1; no clear D gene. CDR1 is SNHLY, CDR2 FYNNEI, per germline. The CDR3 extends over 15 amino acids. The V end was cut by 0 bases, the J end by 4 bases, with 10 bases between. The DNA for the CDR3 is TGTGCCAGCAGTGAAGCGCCCAGGCTTTACAATGAGCAGTTCTTC. This codes for CASSEAPRLYNEQFF.

The chain carries TRBV4-1 and TRBJ2-1; 8 nucleotides agree with TRBD1. CDR1 is MGHRA, CDR2 YSYEKL, per germline. The length of the CDR3 is 13 residues. The ends lost 4 bases at V and 7 bases at J; junction bases unmatched: 3. The CDR3 sequence: CASSPTGANEQFF. CDR3 bases: TGCGCCAGCAGCCCGACAGGGGCAAATGAGCAGTTCTTC.

The CDR3 loop reads CASSVDWTYGYTF. CDR3 coding DNA: TGTGCCAGCAGTGTGGACTGGACCTATGGCTACACCTTC. This chain joins TRBV6-1 and TRBJ1-2, with D unclear. The CDR3 totals 13 residues. V was cut by 4 bases and J by 4 bases, with 10 bases left in between. Germline CDR1 is MNHNS and CDR2 is SASEGT.

The chain is built from TRBV19 and TRBJ1-1, with TRBD1 matching over 7 bases. Germline V gene sequence: CDR1 LNHDA, CDR2 SQIVND (reference sequence). After removal of 3 bases from V and 5 bases from J, the junction contained 9 bases not matched to a gene. This CDR3 has 15 amino acids. CDR3 bases: TGTGCCAGTAGTATCCCAGGGGGATTGGTTACTGAAGCTTTCTTT. Translated, it gives CASSIPGGLVTEAFF.